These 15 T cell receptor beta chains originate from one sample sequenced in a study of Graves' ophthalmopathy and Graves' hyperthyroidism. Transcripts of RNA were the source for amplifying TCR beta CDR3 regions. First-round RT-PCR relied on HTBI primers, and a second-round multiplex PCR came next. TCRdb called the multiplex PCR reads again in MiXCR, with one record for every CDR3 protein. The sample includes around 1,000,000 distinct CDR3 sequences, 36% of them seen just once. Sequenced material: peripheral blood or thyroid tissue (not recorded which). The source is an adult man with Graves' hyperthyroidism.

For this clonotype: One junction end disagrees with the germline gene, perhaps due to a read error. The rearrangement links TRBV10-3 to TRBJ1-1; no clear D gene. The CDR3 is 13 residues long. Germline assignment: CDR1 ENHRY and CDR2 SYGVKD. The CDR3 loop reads CASSEGPLRGAFF. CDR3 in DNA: TGTGCCAGCAGTGAGGGCCCCCTTCGAGGAGCTTTCTTT.

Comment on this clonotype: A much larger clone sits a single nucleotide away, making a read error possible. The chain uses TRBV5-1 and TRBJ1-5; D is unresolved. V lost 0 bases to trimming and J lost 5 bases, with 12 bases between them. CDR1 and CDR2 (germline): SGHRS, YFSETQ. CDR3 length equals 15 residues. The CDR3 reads CASSLAGRIDQPQHF. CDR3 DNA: TGCGCCAGCAGCTTGGCCGGAAGGATCGATCAGCCCCAGCATTTT.

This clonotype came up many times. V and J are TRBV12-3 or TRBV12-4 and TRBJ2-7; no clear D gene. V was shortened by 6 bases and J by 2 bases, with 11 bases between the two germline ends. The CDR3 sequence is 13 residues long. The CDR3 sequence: CASRESATYEQYF. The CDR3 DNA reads TGTGCCAGCAGGGAGTCAGCCACCTACGAGCAGTACTTC.

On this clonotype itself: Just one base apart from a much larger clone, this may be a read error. The CDR3 region is CASTRVGGNTEALF. DNA of the CDR3: TGTGCCAGTACCAGGGTTGGGGGGAACACTGAAGCTCTCTTT. The chain couples TRBV19 to TRBJ1-1, with TRBD1 as a possible D gene (5 bases). The CDR3 has 14 residues. Germline CDR1 and CDR2: LNHDA and SQIVND (reference sequence).

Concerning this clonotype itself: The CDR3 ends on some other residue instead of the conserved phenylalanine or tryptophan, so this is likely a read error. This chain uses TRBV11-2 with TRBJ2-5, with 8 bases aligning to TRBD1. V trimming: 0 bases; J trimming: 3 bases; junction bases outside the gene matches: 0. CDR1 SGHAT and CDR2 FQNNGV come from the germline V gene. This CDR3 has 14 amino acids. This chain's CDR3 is CASSLEDREETQYL. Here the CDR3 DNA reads TGTGCCAGCAGCTTAGAGGACAGGGAAGAGACCCAGTACCTC.

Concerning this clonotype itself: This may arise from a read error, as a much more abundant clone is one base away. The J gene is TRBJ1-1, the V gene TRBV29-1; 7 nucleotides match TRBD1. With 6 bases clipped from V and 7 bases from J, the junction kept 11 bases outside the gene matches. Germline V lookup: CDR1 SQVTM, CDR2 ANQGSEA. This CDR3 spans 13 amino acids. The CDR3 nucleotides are TGCAGCGTCGAGGACAGGCTAAACCATGAAGCTTTCTTT. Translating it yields CSVEDRLNHEAFF.

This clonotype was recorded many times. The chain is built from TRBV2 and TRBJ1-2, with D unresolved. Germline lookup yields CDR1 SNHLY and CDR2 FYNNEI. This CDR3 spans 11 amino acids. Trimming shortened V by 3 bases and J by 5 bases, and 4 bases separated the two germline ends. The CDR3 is CASSDDYGYTF. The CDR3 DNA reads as TGTGCCAGCAGTGATGATTATGGCTACACCTTC.

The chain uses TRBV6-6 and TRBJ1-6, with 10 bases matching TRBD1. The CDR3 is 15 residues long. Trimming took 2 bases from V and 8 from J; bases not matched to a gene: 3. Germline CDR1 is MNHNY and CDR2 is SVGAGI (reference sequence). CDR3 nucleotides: TGTGCCAGCAGTTACCGGACAGGGGGGTATTCACCCCTCCACTTT. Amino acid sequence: CASSYRTGGYSPLHF.

Written as DNA, the CDR3 is TGTGCCAGCAGCCCGAAGAGGCAACAGGGGGCTAGGACTGAAGCTTTCTTT. Translated: CASSPKRQQGARTEAFF. The chain has TRBV7-8 and TRBJ1-1; 9 nucleotides agree with TRBD1. The ends lost 5 bases at V and 5 bases at J; junction bases unmatched: 15. Germline V gene lookup returns CDR1 SGHVS and CDR2 FQNEAQ. This CDR3 is built from 17 residues.

This CDR3 is CASSRPPSTDTQYF. CDR3 coding DNA: TGTGCCAGCAGTCGACCACCGAGCACAGATACGCAGTATTTT. This chain links TRBV6-6 with TRBJ2-3; no definite D call. Germline lookup yields CDR1 MNHNY and CDR2 SVGAGI (reference sequence). The V and J ends lost 5 bases and 0 bases respectively, with 9 bases between them. The CDR3 length is 14 residues.

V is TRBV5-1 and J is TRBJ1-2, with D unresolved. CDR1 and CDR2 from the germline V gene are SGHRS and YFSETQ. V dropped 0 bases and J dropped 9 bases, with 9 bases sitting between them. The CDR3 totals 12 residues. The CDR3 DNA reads TGCGCCAGCAGCTTGGATCTGGGCCGCTACACCTTC. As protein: CASSLDLGRYTF.

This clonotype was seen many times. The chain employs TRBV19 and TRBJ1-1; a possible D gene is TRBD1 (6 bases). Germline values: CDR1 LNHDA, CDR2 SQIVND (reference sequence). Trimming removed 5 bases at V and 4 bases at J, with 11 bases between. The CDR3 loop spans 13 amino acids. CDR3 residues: CASSQGIGTEAFF. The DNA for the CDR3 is TGTGCCAGTAGTCAGGGGATAGGCACTGAAGCTTTCTTT. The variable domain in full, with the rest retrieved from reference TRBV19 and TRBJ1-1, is DGGITQSPKYLFRKEGQNVTLSCEQNLNHDAMYWYRQDPGQGLRLIYYSQIVNDFQKGDIAEGYSVSREKKESFPLTVTSAQKNPTAFYLCASSQGIGTEAFFGQGTRLTVV.

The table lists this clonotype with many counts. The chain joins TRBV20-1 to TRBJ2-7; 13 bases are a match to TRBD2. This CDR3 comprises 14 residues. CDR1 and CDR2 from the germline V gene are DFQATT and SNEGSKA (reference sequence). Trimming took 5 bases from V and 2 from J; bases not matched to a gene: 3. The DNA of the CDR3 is TGCAGTGCTCTACTAGCGGGAGGGACCTACGAGCAGTACTTC. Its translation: CSALLAGGTYEQYF.

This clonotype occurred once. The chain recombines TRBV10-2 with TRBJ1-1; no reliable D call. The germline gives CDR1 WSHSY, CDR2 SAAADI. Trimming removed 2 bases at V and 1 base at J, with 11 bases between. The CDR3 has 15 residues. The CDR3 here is CASSEDGMGNTEAFF. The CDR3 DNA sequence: TGCGCCAGCAGTGAGGACGGCATGGGGAACACTGAAGCTTTCTTT.

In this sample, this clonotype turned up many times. The CDR3 DNA reads TGCAGCGTTGAAACCAGTATCGGCCAGCCCCAGCATTTT. Its translation is CSVETSIGQPQHF. V is TRBV29-1 and J is TRBJ1-5, with D uncertain. Germline CDR1 SQVTM, CDR2 ANQGSEA. The V end lost 2 bases, the J end lost 7 bases, and 12 bases lay between the germline ends. The CDR3 is 13 amino acids. The variable domain in full, completed from reference TRBV29-1 and TRBJ1-5, reads SAVISQKPSRDICQRGTSLTIQCQVDSQVTMMFWYRQQPGQSLTLIATANQGSEATYESGFVIDKFPISRPNLTFSTLTVSNMSPEDSSIYLCSVETSIGQPQHFGDGTRLSIL.